The next 11 T cell receptor beta chains were all read from a single sample in a study of shared clonotypes between healthy human individuals. TCRdb keeps only in-frame clones here, not all; method: immunoSEQ multiplex PCR. The table records approximately 1.5 million clones, 97% to 99% of them present only once. Sequenced input: naive CD4+ T cells sorted from blood. As for subset: CD45RA+ positively selected. The receptors originated from a young man in good health.

The chain carries TRBV7-8 and TRBJ2-7; 7 nucleotides align to TRBD2. CDR3 length: 17 residues. J lost 5 bases, V lost 2 bases, and 15 bases had no gene match. In germline, CDR1 is SGHVS, CDR2 FQNEAQ. CDR3 sequence: CASSLLTSVLELHEQYF. CDR3 nucleotide sequence: TGTGCCAGCAGCTTACTAACTAGCGTGCTCGAGTTGCACGAGCAGTACTTC.

The chain has TRBV10-2 and TRBJ1-1, with 7 bases fitting TRBD1. The germline gives CDR1 WSHSY, CDR2 SAAADI. The trim removed 5 bases at V and 0 bases at J, leaving 6 bases unmatched. The CDR3 has 15 amino acids. The CDR3 protein is CASSTTGNMNTEAFF. In DNA form, the CDR3 reads TGCGCCAGCAGTACGACAGGGAACATGAACACTGAAGCTTTCTTT.

This chain joins TRBV27 and TRBJ2-1; 9 bases are a match to TRBD1. J was trimmed by 10 bases and V by 4 bases; bases with no gene match: 11. CDR1 and CDR2 (germline): MNHEY, SMNVEV (reference sequence). The CDR3 runs to 15 residues. The CDR3 DNA sequence: TGTGCCAGCAGTTCGCCCCGGGACAGGGTTACGGAGCAGTTCTTC. It codes for CASSSPRDRVTEQFF.

This sequence joins TRBV10-1 and TRBJ2-1; tentatively, D is TRBD2 (6 bases). Trimming took 3 bases from V and 1 from J, leaving 10 bases between them. Germline V gives CDR1 WNHNN, CDR2 SYGVQD (reference sequence). The CDR3 runs 15 residues. CDR3 in amino acids: CASSENSGSYNEQFF. CDR3 nucleotide sequence: TGCGCCAGCAGTGAAAATAGCGGATCCTACAATGAGCAGTTCTTC.

The chain combines TRBV5-1 with TRBJ2-2; D remains ambiguous. Per the germline V gene, CDR1 is SGHRS and CDR2 is YFSETQ. This CDR3 is built from 14 residues. Trimming removed 0 bases from V and 4 bases from J, with 7 bases in between. CDR3 sequence reads: CASSLVVGTGELFF. The CDR3 bases are TGCGCCAGCAGCTTGGTTGTGGGCACCGGGGAGCTGTTTTTT.

In this sample, this clone turned up once. The J gene is TRBJ2-1, the V gene TRBV7-2; a possible D gene is TRBD2 (6 bases). With 4 bases removed from V and 11 bases from J, the gap between germline ends came to 15 bases. The V gene's germline CDR1 is SGHTA and CDR2 FQGNSA. This CDR3 is 13 amino acids long. CDR3 sequence: CASSSPQRTKQFF. The DNA for the CDR3 is TGTGCCAGCAGCTCACCGCAGCGGACTAAGCAGTTCTTC.

This rearrangement joins TRBV18 to TRBJ2-7; TRBD2 aligns across 15 bases. The J segment lost 5 bases and the V segment lost 4 bases, leaving 6 bases of the junction unmatched. The germline V gene has CDR1 KGHSH and CDR2 LQKENI. This CDR3 contains 16 residues. The CDR3: CASSRQGLAGGHEQYF. The CDR3 DNA reads as TGTGCCAGCTCACGACAGGGACTAGCGGGAGGCCACGAGCAGTACTTC. The entire variable domain, with the rest obtained from reference TRBV18 and TRBJ2-7, is as follows: NAGVMQNPRHLVRRRGQEARLRCSPMKGHSHVYWYRQLPEEGLKFMVYLQKENIIDESGMPKERFSAEFPKEGPSILRIQQVVRGDSAAYFCASSRQGLAGGHEQYFGPGTRLTVT.

The chain uses TRBV20-1 and TRBJ2-7; D gene uncertain. The CDR3 loop spans 10 amino acids. Trimming left V 6 bases short and J 2 bases short, with 5 bases between. The germline V gene has CDR1 DFQATT and CDR2 SNEGSKA (reference sequence). CDR3 in DNA: TGCAGTGCAGAGCCCTACGAGCAGTACTTC. Translating it yields CSAEPYEQYF.

V and J are TRBV18 and TRBJ2-7; TRBD2 might be the D (6 bases). Germline loops: CDR1 KGHSH, CDR2 LQKENI. The CDR3 is 16 residues long. V lost 1 base and J 5 bases, leaving 18 bases between the germline ends. CDR3 in amino acids: CASSPLGGGGIDEQYF. In DNA form, the CDR3 reads TGTGCCAGCTCACCACTCGGGGGTGGGGGGATCGACGAGCAGTACTTC.

This clone was seen a handful of times. This sample also contains other DNA sequences that code for the same CDR3. The chain joins TRBV7-9 to TRBJ1-1; TRBD1 matches 8 bases. Losses at the gene ends were 5 bases for V and 3 bases for J; bases not matched to a gene: 2. Germline-derived CDR1 and CDR2 are SEHNR and FQNEAQ (reference sequence). The CDR3 is 13 amino acids. This CDR3 is CASSLTGDTEAFF. CDR3 coding DNA: TGTGCCAGCAGCCTGACAGGGGACACTGAAGCTTTCTTT.

This sequence joins TRBV5-6 and TRBJ2-1, with 9 bases identical to TRBD2. Germline V gene lookup returns CDR1 SGHDT and CDR2 YYEEEE. The V and J ends lost 6 bases and 4 bases, in that order; junction bases with no gene match: 8. The CDR3 is made up of 15 amino acids. CDR3 DNA sequence: TGTGCCAGCACCCACGGGACTAGCACATACAATGAGCAGTTCTTC. Its translation is CASTHGTSTYNEQFF. The variable domain in full, completed from reference TRBV5-6 and TRBJ2-1, reads DAGVTQSPTHLIKTRGQQVTLRCSPKSGHDTVSWYQQALGQGPQFIFQYYEEEERQRGNFPDRFSGHQFPNYSSELNVNALLLGDSALYLCASTHGTSTYNEQFFGPGTRLTVL.